This T cell receptor (beta chain) is from a study of blood T cell repertoires in COVID-19. Across the study: The United States, Italy and Spain supplied acute and convalescent COVID-19 samples.

The CDR3 is 13 amino acids. Germline V lookup: CDR1 SQVTM, CDR2 ANQGSEA. Trimming took 0 bases from V and 7 from J; bases not matched to a gene: 3. Study processing details: It was from reference gene primer amplification that nucleated cell counts were estimated. This table comes from immunoSEQ multiplex PCR, and its TCRdb copy is limited to in-frame clones, with some not included. Clone size and the V and J calls come from that table; the DNA yielded D and trimming. The sample lists 200,000 to 300,000 clones, 86% occurring once. Sequenced sample: peripheral blood. V is TRBV29-1 and J is TRBJ2-1, with 7 bases lining up with TRBD1. This sequence was found in a man between 60 and 75 years old with acute or convalescent COVID-19. The DNA for the CDR3 is TGCAGCGTTGAAGACGAACAGGGGAATGAGCAGTTCTTC. Its translation is CSVEDEQGNEQFF.